These 10 T cell receptor beta chains originate from one sample sequenced in a study of cytomegalovirus exposure and HLA in healthy donors. The PCR used 60 Vbeta and 13 Jbeta primers. TCRdb keeps only in-frame clones here, not all; method: immunoSEQ multiplex PCR. This table has 160,000 or so clones, around 83% appearing once. Material: PBMCs. These receptors came from a man over 45 in good health and CMV-seropositive.

The chain couples TRBV7-8 to TRBJ2-1; 8 nucleotides line up with TRBD1. CDR1 is SGHVS and CDR2 is FQNEAQ in the germline V gene. This CDR3 region has 17 residues. V trimming: 1 base; J trimming: 5 bases; junction bases outside the gene matches: 10. In DNA form, the CDR3 reads TGTGCCAGCAGCTTAGTCGCAGGACAGGGTCGGGACAATGAGCAGTTCTTC. This translates into CASSLVAGQGRDNEQFF.

About this clone: Germline and junction disagree at one end, which may indicate a read error. The V gene is TRBV7-9, the J gene TRBJ2-2; D possibly corresponds to TRBD1 (6 bases). This CDR3 contains 16 residues. From germline, CDR1 is SEHNR and CDR2 FQNEAQ (reference sequence). CDR3 DNA: TGTTCCAGCTCAGAACAGGGCGGTGTAAACACCGGGGAGCTGTTTTTT. As protein: CSSSEQGGVNTGELFF.

The CDR3 DNA follows: TGTGCCAGCAGCCTCTATCGGGGTGAGCAGTTCTTC. Protein sequence: CASSLYRGEQFF. The chain joins TRBV11-1 to TRBJ2-1; possible D gene TRBD2, 5 bases. The V end lost 5 bases, the J end lost 9 bases, and 11 bases lay between the germline ends. Germline CDR1 is SGHAT and CDR2 is FQDESV (reference sequence). The CDR3 runs to 12 residues.

CDR3 region: CASSSGIEAFF. The CDR3 DNA follows: TGTGCCAGCAGTTCAGGGATTGAAGCTTTCTTT. The chain couples TRBV6-1 to TRBJ1-1; D may be TRBD1 (5 bases). Trimming took 5 bases from V and 7 from J, leaving 8 bases between them. CDR1 is MNHNS and CDR2 is SASEGT in the germline V gene. The CDR3 runs to 11 residues.

This clone was seen a few times. A read error may produce the germline difference seen at one junction end. The rearrangement uses TRBV7-9 and TRBJ1-5, with D uncertain. The CDR3 covers 16 residues. CDR1 and CDR2 from the germline V gene are SEHNR and FQNEAQ (reference sequence). CDR3 DNA sequence: TGTTCCAGCAGCTCCTCGGCTTCGGGGTTGGTAGGGCCCCAGCATTTT. Translated: CSSSSSASGLVGPQHF.

This clone has a handful of counts. The rearrangement joins TRBV11-2 to TRBJ2-5; D is unclear. Germline V gene lookup returns CDR1 SGHAT and CDR2 FQNNGV. This CDR3 contains 12 residues. Deletions cut 2 bases from V and 5 bases from J, with 6 bases between. The CDR3 region is CASSLLEETQYF. CDR3 bases: TGTGCCAGCAGCTTATTGGAGGAGACCCAGTACTTC.

The rearrangement joins TRBV19 to TRBJ1-1; no definite D call. CDR3 length equals 13 residues. CDR1 is LNHDA, CDR2 SQIVND, per germline (reference sequence). V dropped 0 bases and J dropped 3 bases, with 5 bases sitting between them. CDR3 amino acids: CASSIDEDTEAFF. The CDR3 nucleotides are TGTGCCAGTAGTATAGATGAGGACACTGAAGCTTTCTTT.

This clone was detected only once. This chain links TRBV7-2 with TRBJ2-5; a possible D gene is TRBD1 (6 bases). Germline V lookup: CDR1 SGHTA, CDR2 FQGNSA. The CDR3 contains 18 residues. V shed 1 base and J shed 3 bases, with 21 bases lying between them. The CDR3 sequence: CASSLVYLQGLGEETQYF. The DNA for the CDR3 is TGTGCCAGCAGCTTAGTTTATCTCCAGGGGCTTGGAGAAGAGACCCAGTACTTC.

The chain couples TRBV27 to TRBJ2-1; TRBD2 agrees at 16 bases. The germline V gene has CDR1 MNHEY and CDR2 SMNVEV (reference sequence). Trimming took 3 bases from V and 0 from J; bases not matched to a gene: 5. The CDR3 spans 19 residues. The CDR3 DNA reads as TGTGCCAGCAGTTTCTGGGGACTAGCGGGGGGGAGCTCCTACAATGAGCAGTTCTTC. Protein: CASSFWGLAGGSSYNEQFF.

V and J are TRBV5-1 and TRBJ2-1; D might be TRBD2 (6 bases). This CDR3 region has 14 residues. The germline V and J ends were trimmed by 7 bases and 6 bases, with 17 bases remaining between them. CDR1 SGHRS and CDR2 YFSETQ come from the germline V gene. The CDR3 coding sequence is TGCGCCAGCGGGCGCATGGTGGGGGGCAATGAGCAGTTCTTC. This encodes CASGRMVGGNEQFF.